This record looks at one T cell receptor (beta chain) sequence and its context. The CDR3 covers 14 residues. Germline loops: CDR1 MNHEY, CDR2 SMNVEV (reference sequence). The trim removed 5 bases at V and 4 bases at J, leaving 7 bases unmatched. The entry originates in a study of cytomegalovirus exposure and HLA in healthy donors. PCR amplification relied on 60 Vbeta primers (plus 13 Jbeta primers). This table comes from immunoSEQ multiplex PCR, and its TCRdb copy is limited to in-frame clones, with some not included. The table records nearly 300,000 clones, 86% of them present only once. V usage is TRBV27 and J usage is TRBJ2-7; 8 nucleotides match TRBD2. Sequenced material: PBMCs. The receptor comes from a middle-aged man in good health and CMV-seropositive. Here the CDR3 DNA reads TGTGCCAGCAGTACGAGACTAGCGTCTTACGAGCAGTACTTC. This codes for CASSTRLASYEQYF.